The following is a T cell receptor beta chain sequence with its context. Its target is not known. Primed by a sample-barcoded 5' primer and a J-beta primer mix, a second PCR proceeded for 7 to 11 cycles. TCRdb ran MiXCR on the 5' RACE reads and lists one entry per CDR3 protein. The sample consists of almost 1 million distinct CDR3 sequences, roughly 50% of them appearing once. This sample is drawn from a study of blood T cells in healthy people across ages. Study results and limitations: The study found more naive CD4+ cells and higher diversity in long-lived than aged donors. Older age coincided with a roughly linear decline in TCR beta diversity per million T cells.

Germline V gene lookup returns CDR1 MNHEY and CDR2 SVGAGI. The CDR3 length is 13 residues. V shed 11 bases and J shed 7 bases, with 21 bases lying between them. The individuals who served as donors were healthy Caucasians living in Russia, aged about 6 to 90. There were at least 6 micrograms of total RNA extracted from every sample. This TCR was sampled from a woman aged 55 to 70 in good health. The V and J genes are TRBV6-5 and TRBJ2-7, with a weak D call TRBD2 (6 bases). What was sequenced was blood. The chain's CDR3 is CALGSGSYNEQYF. Written as DNA, the CDR3 is TGTGCCCTCGGGAGCGGCTCCTACAATGAGCAGTACTTC.